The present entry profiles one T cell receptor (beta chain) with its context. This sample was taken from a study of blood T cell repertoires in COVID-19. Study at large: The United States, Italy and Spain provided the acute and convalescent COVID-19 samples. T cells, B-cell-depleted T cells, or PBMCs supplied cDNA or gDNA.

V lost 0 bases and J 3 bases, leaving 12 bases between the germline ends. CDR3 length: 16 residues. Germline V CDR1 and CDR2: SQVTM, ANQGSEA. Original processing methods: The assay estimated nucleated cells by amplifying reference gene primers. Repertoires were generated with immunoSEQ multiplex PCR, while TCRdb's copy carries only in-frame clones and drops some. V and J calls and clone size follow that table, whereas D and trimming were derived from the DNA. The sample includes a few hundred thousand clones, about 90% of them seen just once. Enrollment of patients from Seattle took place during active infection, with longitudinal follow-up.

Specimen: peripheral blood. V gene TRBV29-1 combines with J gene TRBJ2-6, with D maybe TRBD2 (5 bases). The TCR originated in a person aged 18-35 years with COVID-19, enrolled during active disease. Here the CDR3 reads CSVEDWETSGANVLTF. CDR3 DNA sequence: TGCAGCGTTGAAGATTGGGAGACGAGTGGGGCCAACGTCCTGACTTTC.